This TCR beta chain comes out of a study of CD8 T cells in ankylosing spondylitis. Study-level results: As for the disease-linked clones, they showed a CD8+ phenotype and occurred at relatively low frequencies in peripheral blood. Matched ankylosing spondylitis synovial fluid reportedly showed significant enrichment of disease-linked clones. Reactive arthritis synovial fluid and blood previously showed some of these motif variants.

In regard to this clonotype: Its target is unknown.

This CDR3 is 16 amino acids long. Germline V gene lookup returns CDR1 SGDLS and CDR2 YYNGEE. V lost 3 bases, J lost 0 bases, and 10 bases lay in between. Making the TCR beta libraries involved quantitative 5'-RACE with molecular barcodes. TCRdb recomputed calls from the 5' RACE reads with MiXCR, one row per CDR3 protein. The table shows under 250,000 distinct CDR3 sequences, with roughly a third occurring only once. The sample taken for sequencing was blood, either unsorted or a sorted T cell fraction (not recorded which). This TCR was recovered from a male donor with ankylosing spondylitis or in good health (not recorded which). The chain couples TRBV9 to TRBJ1-6; D uncertain. CDR3: CASSDPRSSYNSPLHF. The DNA of the CDR3 is TGTGCCAGCAGCGACCCACGGAGCTCCTATAATTCACCCCTCCACTTT.